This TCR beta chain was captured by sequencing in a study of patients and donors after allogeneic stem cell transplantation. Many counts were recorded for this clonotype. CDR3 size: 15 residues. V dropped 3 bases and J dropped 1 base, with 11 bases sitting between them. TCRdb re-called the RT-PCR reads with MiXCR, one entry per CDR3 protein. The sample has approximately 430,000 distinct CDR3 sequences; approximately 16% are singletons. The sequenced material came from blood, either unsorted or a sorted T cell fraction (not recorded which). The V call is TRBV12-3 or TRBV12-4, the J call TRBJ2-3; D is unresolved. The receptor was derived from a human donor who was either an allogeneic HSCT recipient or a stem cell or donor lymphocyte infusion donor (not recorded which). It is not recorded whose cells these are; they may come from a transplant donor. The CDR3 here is CASSFRRIRTDTQYF. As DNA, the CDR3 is TGTGCCAGCAGTTTTAGGCGGATCCGCACAGATACGCAGTATTTT.